The 6 T cell receptor beta chains reported below all come from one sample, sequenced in a study of blood T cell repertoires in COVID-19. Generated by immunoSEQ multiplex PCR, the TCRdb table keeps only in-frame clones and is missing some. The table lists 200,000 to 250,000 clones, more than 75% of them singletons. Material: peripheral blood. These receptors were obtained from a human donor in a cohort sampled during active COVID-19.

The genes are TRBV12-5 and TRBJ2-1; a weak D match, TRBD2 (5 bases). The V end was cut by 2 bases, the J end by 9 bases, with 11 bases between. The germline V gene has CDR1 LGHNT and CDR2 FRNRAP. The CDR3 length is 13 residues. For the CDR3, the DNA is TGTGCTAGTGGTTTGCCCACTAGAAGTGAGCAGTTCTTC. It encodes CASGLPTRSEQFF.

This chain connects TRBV28 to TRBJ1-5, with D tentatively TRBD1 (5 bases). V was pared by 4 bases and J by 3 bases, with 16 bases between. CDR3 length equals 16 residues. Germline values: CDR1 MDHEN, CDR2 SYDVKM. In nucleotides, the CDR3 is TGTGCCAGCAGTTCGACCGTCAGGGTTAACAATCAGCCCCAGCATTTT. Translation gives CASSSTVRVNNQPQHF.

This chain links TRBV18 with TRBJ1-1; no clear D. Trimming pared 3 bases from V and 0 bases from J, leaving 8 bases between. Germline V lookup: CDR1 KGHSH, CDR2 LQKENI. The CDR3 has 14 residues. The CDR3 DNA reads TGTGCCAGCTCACCCGGGATTATGAACACTGAAGCTTTCTTT. It codes for CASSPGIMNTEAFF.

This clone came up once. The chain has TRBV9 and TRBJ1-1, with TRBD1 matching over 7 bases. V was clipped by 1 base and J by 5 bases; unmatched bases: 5. The V gene's germline CDR1 is SGDLS and CDR2 YYNGEE. CDR3 length: 14 residues. CDR3 region: CASSVRQGGTEAFF. As DNA, the CDR3 is TGTGCCAGCAGCGTAAGACAGGGTGGAACTGAAGCTTTCTTT.

V usage is TRBV30 and J usage is TRBJ1-1, with D possibly TRBD1 on 5 matching bases. The CDR3 is 15 residues long. The V end was cut by 0 bases, the J end by 2 bases, with 13 bases between. Germline V gives CDR1 GTSNPN, CDR2 SVGIG (reference sequence). CDR3 loop: CAWSVGLTANTEAFF. The CDR3 DNA follows: TGTGCCTGGAGTGTAGGATTGACAGCCAACACTGAAGCTTTCTTT.

V usage is TRBV6-5 and J usage is TRBJ2-7; 11 nucleotides agree with TRBD2. J lost 6 bases, V lost 6 bases, and 7 bases had no gene match. The CDR3 length is 14 residues. The germline V gene encodes CDR1 MNHEY and CDR2 SVGAGI. The CDR3 loop is CASSVSGRATEQYF. The CDR3 nucleotides are TGTGCCAGCAGCGTTAGCGGGAGGGCCACCGAGCAGTACTTC.